This T cell receptor (beta chain) was found in a study of T cell responses to AZD1222 COVID-19 vaccine. Libraries were prepared by immunoSEQ multiplex PCR; TCRdb keeps only in-frame clonotypes and omits some of them. Of 90,000 to 150,000 clones listed, about nine tenths are singletons. As concerns this clone: Its target is not known.

Germline CDR1 is SGHTA and CDR2 is FQGNSA. The ends lost 5 bases at V and 4 bases at J; junction bases unmatched: 4. The CDR3 loop spans 14 amino acids. Overall study results and limits: Only a handful of individuals given AZD1222 were seropositive at baseline. Increases in Spike-specific TCR breadth and depth were seen after two AZD1222 doses. Repertoire sampling occurred only after the peak T cell response.

The chain employs TRBV7-2 and TRBJ1-2, with 10 bases lining up with TRBD1. The source was peripheral blood, collected on day 0 of AZD1222 vaccination. The receptor was derived from an adult in good health. CDR3 bases: TGTGCCAGCAGCCCTCGGACAGGGGGCTATGGCTACACCTTC. Amino acids: CASSPRTGGYGYTF.